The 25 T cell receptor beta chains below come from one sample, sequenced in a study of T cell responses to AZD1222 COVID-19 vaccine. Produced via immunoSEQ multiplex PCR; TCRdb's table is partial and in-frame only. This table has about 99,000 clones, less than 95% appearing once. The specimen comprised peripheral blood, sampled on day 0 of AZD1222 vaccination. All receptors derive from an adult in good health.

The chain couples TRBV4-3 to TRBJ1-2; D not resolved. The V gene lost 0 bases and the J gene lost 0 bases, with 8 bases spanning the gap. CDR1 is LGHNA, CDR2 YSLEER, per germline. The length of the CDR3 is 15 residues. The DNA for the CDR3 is TGCGCCAGCAGCCAAGAGGACGGAGCTAACTATGGCTACACCTTC. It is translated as CASSQEDGANYGYTF.

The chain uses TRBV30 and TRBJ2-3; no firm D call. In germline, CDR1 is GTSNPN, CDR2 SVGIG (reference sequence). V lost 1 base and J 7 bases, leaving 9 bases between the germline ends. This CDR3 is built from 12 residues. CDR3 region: CAWSEVAHTQYF. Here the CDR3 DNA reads TGTGCCTGGAGTGAAGTCGCCCATACGCAGTATTTT.

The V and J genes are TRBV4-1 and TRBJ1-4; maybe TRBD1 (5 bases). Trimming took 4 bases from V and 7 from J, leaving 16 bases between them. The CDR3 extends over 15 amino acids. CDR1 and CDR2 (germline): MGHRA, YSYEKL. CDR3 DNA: TGCGCCAGCAGCCGAGGGCCCGGGAGGGGTGAAAAACTGTTTTTT. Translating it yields CASSRGPGRGEKLFF.

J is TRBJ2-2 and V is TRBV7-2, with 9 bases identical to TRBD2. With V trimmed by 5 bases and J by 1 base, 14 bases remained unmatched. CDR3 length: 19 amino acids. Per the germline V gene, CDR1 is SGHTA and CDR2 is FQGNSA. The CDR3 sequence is CASSPKGFLSGGNTGELFF. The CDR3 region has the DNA TGTGCCAGCAGCCCCAAAGGGTTCCTTAGCGGGGGGAACACCGGGGAGCTGTTTTTT.

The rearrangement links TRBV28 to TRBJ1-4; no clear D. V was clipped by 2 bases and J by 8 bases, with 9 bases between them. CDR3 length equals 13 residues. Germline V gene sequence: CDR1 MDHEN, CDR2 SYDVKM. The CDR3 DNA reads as TGTGCCAGCAGTTTACGAGATGAGGAAAAACTGTTTTTT. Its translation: CASSLRDEEKLFF.

CDR3 sequence reads: CASSVDSLGYEQYF. DNA for the CDR3: TGTGCCAGCAGCGTAGATTCTTTGGGTTACGAGCAGTACTTC. The chain recombines TRBV9 with TRBJ2-7, with D unclear. The V gene lost 0 bases and the J gene lost 4 bases, with 11 bases spanning the gap. The CDR3 runs to 14 residues. Germline V gene data show CDR1 as SGDLS and CDR2 as YYNGEE.

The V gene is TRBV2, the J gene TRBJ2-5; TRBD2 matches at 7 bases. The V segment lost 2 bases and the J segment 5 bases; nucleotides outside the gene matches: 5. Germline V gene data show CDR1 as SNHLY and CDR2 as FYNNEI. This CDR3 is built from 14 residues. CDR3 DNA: TGTGCCAGCAGTGAAAGGGGAGCGGGGGAGACCCAGTACTTC. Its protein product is CASSERGAGETQYF.

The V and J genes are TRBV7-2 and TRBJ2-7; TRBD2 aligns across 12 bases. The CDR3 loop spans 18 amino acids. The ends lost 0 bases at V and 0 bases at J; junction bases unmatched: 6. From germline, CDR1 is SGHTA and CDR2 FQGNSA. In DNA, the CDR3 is TGTGCCAGCAGCTTAGCGTGGGCTAGCGGGGGGGCCTCCTACGAGCAGTACTTC. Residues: CASSLAWASGGASYEQYF.

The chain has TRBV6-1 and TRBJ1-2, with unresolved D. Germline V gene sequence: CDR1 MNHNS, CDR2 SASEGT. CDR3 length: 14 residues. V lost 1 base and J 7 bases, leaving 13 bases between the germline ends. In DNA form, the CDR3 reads TGTGCCAGCAGTGAAGTTGAAAGGGTAATTGGCTACACCTTC. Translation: CASSEVERVIGYTF.

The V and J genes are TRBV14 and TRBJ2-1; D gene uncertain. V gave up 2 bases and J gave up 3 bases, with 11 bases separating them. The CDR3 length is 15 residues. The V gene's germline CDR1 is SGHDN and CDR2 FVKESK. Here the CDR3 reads CASSQLGSRYNEQFF. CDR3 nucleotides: TGTGCCAGCAGCCAATTAGGGTCCCGCTACAATGAGCAGTTCTTC.

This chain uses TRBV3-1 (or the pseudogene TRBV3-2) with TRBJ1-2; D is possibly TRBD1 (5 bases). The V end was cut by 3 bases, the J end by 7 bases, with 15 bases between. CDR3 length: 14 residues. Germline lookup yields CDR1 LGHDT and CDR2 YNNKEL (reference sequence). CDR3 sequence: CASSQRAGDGGYTF. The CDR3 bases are TGTGCCAGCAGCCAGAGGGCGGGGGATGGTGGCTACACCTTC.

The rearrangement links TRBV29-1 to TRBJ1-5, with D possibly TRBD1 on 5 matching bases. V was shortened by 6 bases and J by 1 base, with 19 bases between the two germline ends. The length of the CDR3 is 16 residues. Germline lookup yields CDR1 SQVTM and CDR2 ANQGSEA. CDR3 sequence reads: CSVVLEGSGSNQPQHF. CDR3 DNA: TGCAGCGTGGTCCTTGAGGGGTCGGGGAGCAATCAGCCCCAGCATTTT.

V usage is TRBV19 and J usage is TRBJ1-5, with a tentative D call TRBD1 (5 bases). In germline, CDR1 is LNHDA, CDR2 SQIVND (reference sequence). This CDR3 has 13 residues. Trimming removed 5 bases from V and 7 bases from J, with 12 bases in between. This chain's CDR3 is CASSLGRPQPQHF. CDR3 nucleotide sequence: TGTGCCAGTAGTTTGGGACGGCCCCAGCCCCAGCATTTT.

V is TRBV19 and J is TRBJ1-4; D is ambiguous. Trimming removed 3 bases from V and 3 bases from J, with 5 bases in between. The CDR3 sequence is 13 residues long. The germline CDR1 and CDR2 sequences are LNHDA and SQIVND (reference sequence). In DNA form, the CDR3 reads TGTGCCAGTAGTATCGGACCTAATGAAAAACTGTTTTTT. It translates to CASSIGPNEKLFF. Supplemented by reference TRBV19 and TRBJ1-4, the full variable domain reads DGGITQSPKYLFRKEGQNVTLSCEQNLNHDAMYWYRQDPGQGLRLIYYSQIVNDFQKGDIAEGYSVSREKKESFPLTVTSAQKNPTAFYLCASSIGPNEKLFFGSGTQLSVL.

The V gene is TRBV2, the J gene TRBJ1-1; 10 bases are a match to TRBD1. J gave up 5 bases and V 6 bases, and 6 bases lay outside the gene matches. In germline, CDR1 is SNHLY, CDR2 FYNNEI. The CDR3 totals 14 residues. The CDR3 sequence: CASRRDRGLTEAFF. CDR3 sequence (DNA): TGTGCCAGCAGAAGAGACAGGGGGCTTACTGAAGCTTTCTTT.

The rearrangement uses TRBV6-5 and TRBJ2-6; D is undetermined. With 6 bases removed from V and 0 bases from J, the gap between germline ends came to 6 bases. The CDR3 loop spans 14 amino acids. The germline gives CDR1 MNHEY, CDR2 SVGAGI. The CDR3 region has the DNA TGTGCCAGCAGGCTTAGCTCTGGGGCCAACGTCCTGACTTTC. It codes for CASRLSSGANVLTF.

The CDR3 coding sequence is TGTGCCAGCAGCAAGGGAGTTGAGAGCACAGATACGCAGTATTTT. Translating it yields CASSKGVESTDTQYF. The V gene is TRBV11-1, the J gene TRBJ2-3; D may be TRBD2 (5 bases). This CDR3 is built from 15 residues. V lost 5 bases and J 0 bases, leaving 12 bases between the germline ends. Germline assignment: CDR1 SGHAT and CDR2 FQDESV (reference sequence).

CDR3 bases: TGTGCCAGCAGCTTAATGGCGAACACCGGGGAGCTGTTTTTT. This translates into CASSLMANTGELFF. The chain carries TRBV7-3 and TRBJ2-2, with D uncertain. The CDR3 runs to 14 residues. CDR1 SGHTA and CDR2 FQGTGA come from the germline V gene. Between the trimmed V and J ends, which lost 1 base and 0 bases, there was a span of 3 bases.

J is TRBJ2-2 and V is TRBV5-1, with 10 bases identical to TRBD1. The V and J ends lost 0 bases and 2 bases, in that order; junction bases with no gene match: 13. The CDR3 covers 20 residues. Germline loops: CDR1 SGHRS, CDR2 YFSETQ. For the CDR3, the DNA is TGCGCCAGCAGCTTGGATTTGGTCATGCGACAGGGGGCTAACACCGGGGAGCTGTTTTTT. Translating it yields CASSLDLVMRQGANTGELFF.

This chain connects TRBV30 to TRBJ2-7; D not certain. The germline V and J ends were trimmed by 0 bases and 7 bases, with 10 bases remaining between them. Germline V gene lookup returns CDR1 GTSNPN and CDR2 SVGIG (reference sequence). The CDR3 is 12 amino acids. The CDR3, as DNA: TGTGCCTGGAGTGTAAGGGTGAGGGAGCAGTACTTC. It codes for CAWSVRVREQYF.

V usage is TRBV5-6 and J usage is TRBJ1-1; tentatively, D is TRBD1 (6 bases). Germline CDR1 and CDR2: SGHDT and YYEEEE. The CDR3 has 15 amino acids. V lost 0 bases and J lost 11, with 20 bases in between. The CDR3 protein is CASSLDLPRGASAFF. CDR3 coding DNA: TGTGCCAGCAGCTTGGATCTACCCCGGGGGGCGAGCGCTTTCTTT. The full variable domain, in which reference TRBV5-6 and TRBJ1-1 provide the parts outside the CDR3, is DAGVTQSPTHLIKTRGQQVTLRCSPKSGHDTVSWYQQALGQGPQFIFQYYEEEERQRGNFPDRFSGHQFPNYSSELNVNALLLGDSALYLCASSLDLPRGASAFFGQGTRLTVV.

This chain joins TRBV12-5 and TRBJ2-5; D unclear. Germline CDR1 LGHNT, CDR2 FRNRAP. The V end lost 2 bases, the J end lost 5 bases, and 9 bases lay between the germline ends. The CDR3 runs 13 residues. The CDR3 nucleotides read TGTGCTAGTGGTTTGATTGGTGGCGAGACCCAGTACTTC. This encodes CASGLIGGETQYF. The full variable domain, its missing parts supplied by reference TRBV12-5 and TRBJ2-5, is DARVTQTPRHKVTEMGQEVTMRCQPILGHNTVFWYRQTMMQGLELLAYFRNRAPLDDSGMPKDRFSAEMPDATLATLKIQPSEPRDSAVYFCASGLIGGETQYFGPGTRLLVL.

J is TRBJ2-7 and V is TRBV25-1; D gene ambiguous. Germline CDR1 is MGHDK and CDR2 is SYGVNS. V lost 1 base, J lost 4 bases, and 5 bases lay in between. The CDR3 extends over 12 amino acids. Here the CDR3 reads CASSESWYEQYF. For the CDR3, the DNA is TGTGCCAGCAGTGAATCCTGGTACGAGCAGTACTTC.

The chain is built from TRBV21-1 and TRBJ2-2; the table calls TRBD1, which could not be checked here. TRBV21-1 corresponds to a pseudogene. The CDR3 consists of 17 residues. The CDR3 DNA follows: TGTGCCAGCAGCATACCACACCGGGACAGGGAATCCGGGGAGCTGTTTTTT. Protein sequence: CASSIPHRDRESGELFF.

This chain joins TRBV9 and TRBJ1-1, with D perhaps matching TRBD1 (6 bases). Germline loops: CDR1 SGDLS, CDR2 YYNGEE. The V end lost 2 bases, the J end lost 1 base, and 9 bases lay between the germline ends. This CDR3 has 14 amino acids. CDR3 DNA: TGTGCCAGCAGCGTCCAGGGGAAGAACACTGAAGCTTTCTTT. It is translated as CASSVQGKNTEAFF.